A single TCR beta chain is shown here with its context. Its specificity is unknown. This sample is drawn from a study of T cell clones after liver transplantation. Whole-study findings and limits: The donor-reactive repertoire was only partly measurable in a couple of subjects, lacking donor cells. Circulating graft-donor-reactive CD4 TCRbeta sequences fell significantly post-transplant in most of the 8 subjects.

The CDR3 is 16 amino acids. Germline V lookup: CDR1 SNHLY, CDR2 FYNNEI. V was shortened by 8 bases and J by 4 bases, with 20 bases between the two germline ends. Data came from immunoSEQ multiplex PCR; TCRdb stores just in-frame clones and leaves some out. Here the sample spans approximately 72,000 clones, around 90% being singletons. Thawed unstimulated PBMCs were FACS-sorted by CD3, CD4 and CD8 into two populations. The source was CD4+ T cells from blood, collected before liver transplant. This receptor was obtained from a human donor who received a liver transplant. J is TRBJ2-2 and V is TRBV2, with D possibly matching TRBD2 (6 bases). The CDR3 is CASRETVGLSTGELFF. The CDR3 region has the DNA TGTGCCAGCCGAGAGACAGTGGGACTTTCCACCGGGGAGCTGTTTTTT.